Described below is a single T cell receptor beta chain sequence and its context. Antigen unknown. A far larger clone differs by one base, so this is likely a read error. This sample is drawn from a study of regulatory T cells in long-lasting Graves disease. This sample's time point: newly diagnosed GD, antithyroid drugs for less than 3 months. Extracted PBMC RNA gave rise to the TCR library. Collection of peripheral blood (about 10 milliliters) was done using EDTA tubes. The CDR3 length is 15 residues. V was shortened by 6 bases and J by 7 bases, with 22 bases between the two germline ends. CDR1 is SNHLY, CDR2 FYNNEI, per germline. Through Arm-PCR of CDR3 regions and iRepertoire HTBI primers, TCR beta libraries were built. One entry per CDR3 protein, called by TCRdb with MiXCR from the multiplex PCR reads. This sample has 400,000 to 550,000 distinct CDR3 sequences, with about 15% found just once. Study observations and caveats: TCR diversity was lower in persistent Graves' patients (versus newly diagnosed ones).

The same specimen was also included in a second study, on T cells in Graves' hyperthyroidism and ophthalmopathy. That work adds: Over 18 months, lack of ophthalmopathy progression marked Graves' hyperthyroidism as stable.

The receptor's source is a woman in her 30s with Graves disease. Sequencing used peripheral blood mononuclear cells (PBMCs), obtained at new diagnosis, from a patient treated with antithyroid drugs. The chain uses TRBV2 and TRBJ2-7; the D gene is possibly TRBD1 (5 bases). CDR3 sequence (DNA): TGTGCCAGCAGGACTCAGGGTAGCTCCTACAATGAGCAGTACTTC. It translates to CASRTQGSSYNEQYF.